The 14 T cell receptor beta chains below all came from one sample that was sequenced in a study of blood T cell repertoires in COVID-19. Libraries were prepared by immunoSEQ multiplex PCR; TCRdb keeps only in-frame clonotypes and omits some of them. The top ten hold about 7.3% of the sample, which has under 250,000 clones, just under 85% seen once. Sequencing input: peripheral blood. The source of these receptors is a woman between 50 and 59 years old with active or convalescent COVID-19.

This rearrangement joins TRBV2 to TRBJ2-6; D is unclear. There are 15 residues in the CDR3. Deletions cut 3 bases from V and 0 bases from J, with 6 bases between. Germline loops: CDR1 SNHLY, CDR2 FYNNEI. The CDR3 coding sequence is TGTGCCAGCAGTGATTACTCCTCTGGGGCCAACGTCCTGACTTTC. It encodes CASSDYSSGANVLTF.

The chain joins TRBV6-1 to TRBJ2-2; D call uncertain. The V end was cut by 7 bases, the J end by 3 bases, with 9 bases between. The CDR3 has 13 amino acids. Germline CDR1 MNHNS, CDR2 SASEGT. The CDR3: CASNPYDTGELFF. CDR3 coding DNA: TGTGCCAGCAACCCCTACGACACCGGGGAGCTGTTTTTT.

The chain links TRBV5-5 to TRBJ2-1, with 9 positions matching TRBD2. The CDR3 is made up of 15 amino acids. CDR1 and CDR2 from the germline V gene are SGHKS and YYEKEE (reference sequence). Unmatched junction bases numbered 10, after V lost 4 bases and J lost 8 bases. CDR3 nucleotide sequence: TGTGCCAGCAGCCCACTCGGCGGGAGGGCCCATGAGCAGTTCTTC. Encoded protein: CASSPLGGRAHEQFF.

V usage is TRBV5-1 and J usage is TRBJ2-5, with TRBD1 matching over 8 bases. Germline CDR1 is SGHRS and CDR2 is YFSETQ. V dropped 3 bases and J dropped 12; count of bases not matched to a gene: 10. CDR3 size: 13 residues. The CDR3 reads CASSSKDRVTEYF. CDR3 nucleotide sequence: TGCGCCAGCAGCTCGAAGGACAGGGTGACAGAGTACTTC.

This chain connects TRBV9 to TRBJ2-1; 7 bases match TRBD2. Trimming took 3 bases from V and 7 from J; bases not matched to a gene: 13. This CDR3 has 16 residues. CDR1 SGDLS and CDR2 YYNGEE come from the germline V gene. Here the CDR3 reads CASSAAGRGSGNEQFF. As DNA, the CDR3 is TGTGCCAGCAGCGCGGCGGGTCGCGGGAGTGGAAATGAGCAGTTCTTC. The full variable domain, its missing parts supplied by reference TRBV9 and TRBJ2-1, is DSGVTQTPKHLITATGQRVTLRCSPRSGDLSVYWYQQSLDQGLQFLIQYYNGEERAKGNILERFSAQQFPDLHSELNLSSLELGDSALYFCASSAAGRGSGNEQFFGPGTRLTVL.

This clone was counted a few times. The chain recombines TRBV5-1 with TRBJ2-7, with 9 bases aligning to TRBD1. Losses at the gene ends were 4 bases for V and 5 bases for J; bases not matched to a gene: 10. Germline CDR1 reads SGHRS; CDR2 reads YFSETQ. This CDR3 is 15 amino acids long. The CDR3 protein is CASSLPGQGFDEQYF. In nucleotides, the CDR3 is TGCGCCAGCAGCCTCCCGGGACAGGGTTTCGACGAGCAGTACTTC.

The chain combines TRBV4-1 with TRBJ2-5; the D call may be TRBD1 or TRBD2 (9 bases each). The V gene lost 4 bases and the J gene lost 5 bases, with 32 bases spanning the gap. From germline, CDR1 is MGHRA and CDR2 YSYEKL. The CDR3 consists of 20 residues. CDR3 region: CASSPRTGVHHSGSRETQYF. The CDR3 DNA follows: TGCGCCAGCAGCCCGCGGACAGGGGTGCACCATAGCGGGAGTCGGGAGACCCAGTACTTC.

CDR3 sequence (DNA): TGTGCCAGCAGCCTGACACGCATCTATGGCTACACCTTC. The encoded protein is CASSLTRIYGYTF. V usage is TRBV12-3 or TRBV12-4 and J usage is TRBJ1-2; no definite D call. V gave up 6 bases and J gave up 4 bases, with 12 bases separating them. CDR3 length equals 13 residues.

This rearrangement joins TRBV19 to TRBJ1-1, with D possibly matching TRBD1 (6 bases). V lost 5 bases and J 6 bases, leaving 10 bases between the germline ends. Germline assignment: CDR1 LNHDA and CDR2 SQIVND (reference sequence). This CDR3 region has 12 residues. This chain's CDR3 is CASSETGPEAFF. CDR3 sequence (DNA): TGTGCCAGTAGTGAAACAGGGCCTGAAGCTTTCTTT.

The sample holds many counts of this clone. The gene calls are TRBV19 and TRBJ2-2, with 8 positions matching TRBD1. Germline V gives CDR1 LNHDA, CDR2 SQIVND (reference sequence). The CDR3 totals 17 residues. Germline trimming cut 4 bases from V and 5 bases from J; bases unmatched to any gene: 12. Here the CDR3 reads CASSTSLGQGWTGELFF. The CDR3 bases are TGTGCCAGTAGTACCAGCTTAGGACAGGGCTGGACCGGGGAGCTGTTTTTT.

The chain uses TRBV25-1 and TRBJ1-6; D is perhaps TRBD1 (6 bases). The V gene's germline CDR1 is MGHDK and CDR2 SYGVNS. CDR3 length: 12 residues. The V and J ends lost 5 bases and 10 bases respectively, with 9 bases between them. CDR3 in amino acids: CASSTDRSPLHF. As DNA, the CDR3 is TGTGCCAGCAGTACCGACAGGTCACCCCTCCACTTT. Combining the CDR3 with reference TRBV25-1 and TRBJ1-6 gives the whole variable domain EADIYQTPRYLVIGTGKKITLECSQTMGHDKMYWYQQDPGMELHLIHYSYGVNSTEKGDLSSESTVSRIRTEHFPLTLESARPSHTSQYLCASSTDRSPLHFGNGTRLTVT.

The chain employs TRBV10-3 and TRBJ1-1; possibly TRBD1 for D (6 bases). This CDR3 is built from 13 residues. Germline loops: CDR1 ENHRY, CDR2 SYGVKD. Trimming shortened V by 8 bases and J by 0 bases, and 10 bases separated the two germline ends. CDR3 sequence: CAIHGQLNTEAFF. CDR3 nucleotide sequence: TGTGCCATCCACGGACAGTTGAACACTGAAGCTTTCTTT.

In DNA form, the CDR3 reads TGTGCCACCAGTGATCTGTACCGGGACAGGGTGAACACTGAAGCTTTCTTT. Translated, it gives CATSDLYRDRVNTEAFF. The rearrangement uses TRBV24-1 and TRBJ1-1; 9 nucleotides match TRBD1. Trimming cost V 3 bases and J 0 bases; bases outside gene matches: 7. The CDR3 length is 17 residues. Germline CDR1 reads KGHDR; CDR2 reads SFDVKD.

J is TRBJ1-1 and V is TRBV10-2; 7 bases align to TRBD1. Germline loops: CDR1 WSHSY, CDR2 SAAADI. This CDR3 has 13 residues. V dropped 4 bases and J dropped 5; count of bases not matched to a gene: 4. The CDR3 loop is CASSVDRTTEAFF. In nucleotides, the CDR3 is TGCGCCAGCAGTGTGGACAGGACGACTGAAGCTTTCTTT.